Listed below are T cell receptor beta chains from one sample, sequenced in a study of shared clonotypes between healthy human individuals. Sequenced by immunoSEQ multiplex PCR; TCRdb stores in-frame clones only, minus some. The sample yields approximately 2,200,000 clones, approximately 94% seen once. The sample taken for sequencing was naive CD8+ T cells from PBMCs. The receptors shown here come from a man between 18 and 35 years old in good health. Some clones in this sample may be carry-over from other donors' samples. Each CDR3 is given with its conserved first and last residue. The order of the fields is D gene, V gene, J gene, CDR3 protein. A D gene is named only where the DNA matches it firmly.

d_call: TRBD1
v_call: TRBV27
j_call: TRBJ2-7
cdr3_aa: CASSFLGQGDYEQYF

d_call: -
v_call: TRBV28
j_call: TRBJ1-2
cdr3_aa: CASSEEEFYGYTF

d_call: TRBD1
v_call: TRBV29-1
j_call: -
cdr3_aa: CSAGTGLAYEQYF

d_call: -
v_call: TRBV27
j_call: TRBJ2-7
cdr3_aa: CASSWAPGDSYEQYF

d_call: TRBD1
v_call: TRBV18
j_call: TRBJ1-1
cdr3_aa: CASSRADRGLGTEAFF

d_call: -
v_call: TRBV9
j_call: TRBJ1-1
cdr3_aa: CASSVGDRGEYTEAFF

d_call: TRBD2
v_call: TRBV9
j_call: TRBJ2-1
cdr3_aa: CASSVRAGGDRNEQFF

d_call: TRBD1
v_call: TRBV6-5
j_call: TRBJ2-3
cdr3_aa: CASSYIQGTDTQYF

d_call: TRBD1
v_call: TRBV9
j_call: TRBJ2-7
cdr3_aa: CASSANRDRSHEQYF

d_call: TRBD2
v_call: TRBV7-3
j_call: TRBJ2-1
cdr3_aa: CASSIHVAGAYNEQFF

d_call: TRBD1
v_call: TRBV29-1
j_call: TRBJ2-7
cdr3_aa: CSADWTGGFSYEQYF

d_call: -
v_call: TRBV28
j_call: TRBJ2-7
cdr3_aa: CASSLPSGGEQYF

d_call: -
v_call: TRBV6-5
j_call: TRBJ1-5
cdr3_aa: CASSTGTTENQPQHF

d_call: -
v_call: TRBV11-2
j_call: TRBJ2-1
cdr3_aa: CASSFSSWGEQFF

d_call: -
v_call: TRBV28
j_call: TRBJ2-7
cdr3_aa: CASSYRAAYEQYF

d_call: -
v_call: TRBV7-3
j_call: TRBJ1-2
cdr3_aa: CASSLAGGGGYTF

d_call: -
v_call: TRBV10-3
j_call: TRBJ1-3
cdr3_aa: CAISEETIFSGNTIYF

d_call: -
v_call: TRBV5-1
j_call: TRBJ2-3
cdr3_aa: CASRWGDTQYF

d_call: -
v_call: TRBV5-5
j_call: TRBJ1-1
cdr3_aa: CASSPDSFEAFF

d_call: -
v_call: TRBV27
j_call: TRBJ1-5
cdr3_aa: CASSFDPRGSNQPQHF

d_call: -
v_call: TRBV4-1
j_call: TRBJ2-7
cdr3_aa: CASSQTTGLSYEQYF

d_call: -
v_call: TRBV9
j_call: TRBJ2-1
cdr3_aa: CASRCYQCTEQFF

d_call: -
v_call: TRBV10-1
j_call: TRBJ2-7
cdr3_aa: CASSYRVRSSYEQYF

d_call: TRBD1
v_call: TRBV6-5
j_call: TRBJ1-2
cdr3_aa: CASSYSTGGYGYTF

d_call: -
v_call: TRBV27
j_call: TRBJ2-7
cdr3_aa: CASSFGPVYEQYF

d_call: -
v_call: TRBV4-1
j_call: TRBJ1-5
cdr3_aa: CASSQGYSNQPQHF

d_call: TRBD1
v_call: TRBV28
j_call: TRBJ2-7
cdr3_aa: CASSPFDRDDSEQYF

d_call: -
v_call: TRBV29-1
j_call: TRBJ2-5
cdr3_aa: CSVGWWTERETQYF

d_call: -
v_call: TRBV27
j_call: TRBJ2-3
cdr3_aa: CASSPLRGAATDTQYF